This T cell receptor (beta chain) comes out of a study of T cells in Graves' hyperthyroidism and ophthalmopathy. Stable Graves' hyperthyroidism meant no ophthalmopathy progression within 18 months. It was RNA transcripts that yielded the amplified TCR beta CDR3 regions. The TCR CDR3 was amplified in a first-round RT-PCR using the HTBI primer set. TCRdb ran MiXCR on the multiplex PCR reads and lists one entry per CDR3 protein. Of 350,000 to 400,000 distinct CDR3 sequences in the sample, 15% were seen once. A few counts support this clonotype. Germline V gene lookup returns CDR1 MNHEY and CDR2 SMNVEV (reference sequence). The V and J ends lost 2 bases and 7 bases respectively, with 11 bases between them. This CDR3 is 14 amino acids long.

The TCR sequence derives from a woman aged 25 to 39 with Graves' hyperthyroidism. The chain joins TRBV27 to TRBJ2-2; perhaps TRBD2 as D (5 bases). Specimen: blood. This chain's CDR3 is CASSLTRVDGELFF. DNA for the CDR3: TGTGCCAGCAGTTTAACGAGGGTGGACGGGGAGCTGTTTTTT.